This T cell receptor beta chain was sequenced in a study of T-cell memory formation after mild COVID-19 (dated by TCRdb to the early 2020s). General notes on the study: Most TCR sequence clusters were specific to one of the two donors. In a couple of donors, T-cell clones that expanded and contracted after mild COVID-19 were tracked by sequencing TCRalpha and TCRbeta repertoires over time. Two young, previously healthy adult volunteers, one female and one male, were included in the cohort.

PBMCs were isolated by Ficoll-Paque density gradient centrifugation. This clonotype was detected only a few times. Its specific antigen is unknown. It has no much larger one-base neighbor in the sample; base qualities were not kept. TCRdb shows the sequencer as Illumina NovaSeq 6000. cDNA libraries for TCRalpha and TCRbeta were prepared by 5'RACE using constant-segment primers, with sample barcodes and unique molecular identifiers added. Trizol reagent was used to extract RNA from every sample. Library amplification was performed in two PCR steps, and a second sample barcode and Illumina TruSeq adapters were introduced in the second step. Libraries were sequenced on an Illumina NovaSeq with 2 x 150 bp paired-end reads. Processing in the source paper ran as follows. Demultiplexing of reads and collapsing into UMI-guided consensus sequences were performed with migec v1.2.7. Using mixcr v2.1.11, the UMI consensuses were aligned to TRA and TRB V and J templates and assembled into clonotypes. Expanded or contracted clonotypes were those called significant by both edgeR and NoisET, with noise models trained on biological replicates. For edgeR calls, the cutoffs were a false discovery rate-adjusted p below 0.01 and a log2 fold-change threshold of 1. PCA with hierarchical clustering of max-normalized trajectories of the 1000 most abundant clonotypes was used as exploratory dynamics analysis. Separately sequenced CD4+ and CD8+ repertoires were used to assign a CD4 or CD8 phenotype to each responding clone. The raw public reads went through TCRdb reprocessing: fastp at Q25, MiXCR clone calling, in-frame beta chains kept. CDR3 protein sequences are deduplicated, and each keeps its most common genes and DNA. The authors' filters were not applied to this entry. The table for this sample lists about 470,000 distinct CDR3 sequences; nearly 25% of them were counted only once. Roughly an eighth of the sample lies in the top ten.

General study outcomes and caveats: Whether the second-wave clones peaking on day 37 were SARS-CoV-2 specific was not confirmed. From day 15 to 85, contracting clones showed balanced CD4/CD8 phenotypes, whereas a second wave of clones that expanded from day 15 to 37 leaned towards CD4+. Some responding clones were detected in pre-infection memory, suggesting pre-existing cross-reactive memory T cells joined the SARS-CoV-2 response. Contracting CD4+ clones appeared mostly in the CM and EM memory subsets, whereas CD8+ clones were enriched in EMRA. The study covered only two mild cases, and larger cohorts including severe cases with pre-infection samples were considered necessary.

From the cysteine through the phenylalanine, the CDR3 covers 16 amino acids. Solely the CDR3 DNA is kept, with 48 bases framed from the first base. At the junction V is shortened by 3 bases and J by 0 bases, with 13 bases in between. Taken from the germline V gene (reference sequence), the CDR1 and CDR2 loops are PRHDT and FYEKMQ. In this chain, TRBV13 is recombined with TRBJ2-3, with the D gene call left open. What was sequenced was PBMCs or a T cell subset sorted from them (not recorded which). The sequence derives from an adult woman who had mild COVID-19 (a few samples of this study predate the infection). The sample titles of this study are shuffled in the database, so cell type and time point are left out; the donor was told from shared clones. The CDR3: CASSFGRPTSTDTQYF. The DNA sequence is given as TGTGCCAGCAGCTTCGGACGGCCCACTAGCACAGATACGCAGTATTTT.